A single sample gave rise to the 30 T cell receptor beta chains below, sequenced in a study of CD8+CD57+ T cells in acquired aplastic anemia. Sequencing involved patients with CD8+CD57+ cell expansion previously shown by flow cytometry. Investigators profiled TCR beta VDJ and CDR3 from genomic DNA template. TCRdb reprocessed the reads with MiXCR, giving one entry per CDR3 protein. The table lists 95,000 to 150,000 distinct CDR3 sequences, nearly 40% of them singletons. Sequenced material: sorted CD4+, CD8+, or CD8+CD57+ T cells (not recorded which) from PBMCs. These receptors all come from a human donor with aplastic anemia.

This rearrangement joins TRBV3-1 to TRBJ2-7; D not certain. Germline lookup yields CDR1 LGHDT and CDR2 YNNKEL (reference sequence). The CDR3 runs to 14 residues. V shed 1 base and J shed 1 base, with 8 bases lying between them. This CDR3 is CASSQAGDSYEQYF. CDR3 bases: TGTGCCAGCAGCCAAGCTGGGGATTCCTACGAGCAGTACTTC.

Ten or more counts support this clonotype. This chain joins TRBV12-5 and TRBJ1-5; TRBD1 might be the D (6 bases). The CDR3 length is 17 residues. V lost 0 bases, J lost 3 bases, and 15 bases lay in between. CDR1 and CDR2 from the germline V gene are LGHNT and FRNRAP. The CDR3, as DNA: TGTGCTAGTGGTTTGGTACTGGGGGCCTCGATCAATCAGCCCCAGCATTTT. Residues: CASGLVLGASINQPQHF.

At least ten counts were recorded for this clonotype. V usage is TRBV5-6 and J usage is TRBJ2-5; possible D gene TRBD2, 6 bases. Germline V lookup: CDR1 SGHDT, CDR2 YYEEEE. The CDR3 loop spans 17 amino acids. V was trimmed by 4 bases and J by 3 bases, leaving 22 bases between them. The CDR3 sequence is CASSGKRGAPQKETQYF. The CDR3 DNA sequence: TGTGCCAGCAGCGGGAAGCGCGGGGCACCCCAAAAAGAGACCCAGTACTTC.

In its sample, this clonotype was seen a few times. The chain carries TRBV27 and TRBJ2-7; a weak D match, TRBD1 (6 bases). The CDR3 totals 15 residues. Germline V CDR1 and CDR2: MNHEY, SMNVEV (reference sequence). The V and J ends lost 2 bases and 7 bases respectively, with 18 bases between them. This chain's CDR3 is CASSLRKPGHLEQYV. The CDR3 nucleotides read TGTGCCAGCAGTTTACGAAAACCGGGACACCTGGAGCAGTACGTC.

This clonotype appeared many times. CDR3 bases: TGTGCCACCAGCCCGACAGGGATCGACGAGCAGTACTTC. Residues: CATSPTGIDEQYF. The chain couples TRBV24-1 to TRBJ2-7; 7 nucleotides align to TRBD1. Trimming took 7 bases from V and 5 from J; bases not matched to a gene: 7. Germline V CDR1 and CDR2: KGHDR, SFDVKD. CDR3 length: 13 amino acids.

Concerning this clonotype itself: It is likely a read error, because the conserved phenylalanine at the end of the CDR3 is missing. The rearrangement uses TRBV4-2 and TRBJ2-7; 14 bases agree with TRBD2. CDR3 size: 18 residues. CDR1 LGHNA and CDR2 YNFKEQ come from the germline V gene. V lost 0 bases, J lost 2 bases, and 6 bases stayed unmatched. The CDR3 nucleotides read TGTGCCAGCAGCCAAGAATCGGGGACTAGCGGGGGAGCCTACGAGCAGTACCTC. Its translation is CASSQESGTSGGAYEQYL.

The sample holds a few counts of this clonotype. The gene calls are TRBV6-1 and TRBJ2-3; D is ambiguous. Germline values: CDR1 MNHNS, CDR2 SASEGT. This CDR3 region has 16 residues. Trimming cost V 2 bases and J 2 bases, with 14 bases left between them. The CDR3 spells CASSEWASRFTDTQYF. The DNA of the CDR3 is TGTGCCAGCAGTGAATGGGCCAGCCGATTCACAGATACGCAGTATTTT.

This clonotype was seen repeatedly, ten times or more. The V gene is TRBV12-3 or TRBV12-4, the J gene TRBJ1-5, with 10 bases matching TRBD1. V lost 4 bases, J lost 2 bases, and 5 bases stayed unmatched. CDR3 length: 16 amino acids. Written as DNA, the CDR3 is TGTGCCAGCAGTTCATGGACAGGGGGTGGCAATCAGCCCCAGCATTTT. It specifies CASSSWTGGGNQPQHF.

The CDR3, as DNA: TGTGCCAGCAGCGTCGGGACTTATACCCCAGCTTTCTTT. Encoded protein: CASSVGTYTPAFF. The chain has TRBV9 and TRBJ1-1, with a tentative D call TRBD1 (5 bases). The CDR3 loop spans 13 amino acids. Germline CDR1 is SGDLS and CDR2 is YYNGEE. V lost 2 bases and J lost 10, with 15 bases in between.

This clonotype was counted only a few times. The chain is built from TRBV19 and TRBJ1-6; 8 nucleotides line up with TRBD1. The CDR3 length is 16 residues. Germline loops: CDR1 LNHDA, CDR2 SQIVND (reference sequence). The V segment lost 5 bases and the J segment 9 bases; nucleotides outside the gene matches: 12. The CDR3 DNA reads as TGTGCCAGTAGTGACCGGCAAGGACAGGGAGCTTCACCCCTCCACTTT. Protein: CASSDRQGQGASPLHF.

This clonotype was counted many times. This rearrangement joins TRBV4-2 to TRBJ2-1, with 10 bases identical to TRBD1. The CDR3 extends over 17 amino acids. The junction had 16 bases not matched to a gene; V was cut back by 8 bases and J by 6 bases. Germline assignment: CDR1 LGHNA and CDR2 YNFKEQ. The CDR3 nucleotides read TGTGCCAGCTCCCAAGGCTATTGGACAGGGGGGATCAATGAGCAGTTCTTC. It encodes CASSQGYWTGGINEQFF.

The CDR3 loop reads CASSFIRGADTGELFF. The CDR3 DNA reads as TGTGCCAGCAGCTTCATTAGAGGGGCCGACACCGGGGAGCTGTTTTTT. V usage is TRBV14 and J usage is TRBJ2-2; the D call may be TRBD1 or TRBD2 (5 bases each). The CDR3 sequence is 16 residues long. Germline values: CDR1 SGHDN, CDR2 FVKESK. Trimming pared 5 bases from V and 3 bases from J, leaving 16 bases between.

Ten or more counts support this clonotype. This chain links TRBV9 with TRBJ1-5, with D perhaps TRBD1 (5 bases). Trimming pared 0 bases from V and 6 bases from J, leaving 10 bases between. Germline CDR1 is SGDLS and CDR2 is YYNGEE. CDR3 length: 14 amino acids. CDR3 sequence (DNA): TGTGCCAGCAGCGTAGGACAGTTAGGTCAGCCCCAGCATTTT. This codes for CASSVGQLGQPQHF. Based on the CDR3 plus reference TRBV9 and TRBJ1-5, the full variable domain is DSGVTQTPKHLITATGQRVTLRCSPRSGDLSVYWYQQSLDQGLQFLIQYYNGEERAKGNILERFSAQQFPDLHSELNLSSLELGDSALYFCASSVGQLGQPQHFGDGTRLSIL.

The chain uses TRBV5-1 and TRBJ1-1, with D maybe TRBD1 (5 bases). V gave up 7 bases and J gave up 8 bases, with 18 bases separating them. The V gene's germline CDR1 is SGHRS and CDR2 YFSETQ. The CDR3 is 13 residues long. DNA of the CDR3: TGCGCCAGCGGTGTGGTTAGGGGTTCGGAAGCTTTCTTT. Its translation is CASGVVRGSEAFF.

This clonotype was seen ten or more times. This chain connects TRBV20-1 to TRBJ1-1; 7 bases fit TRBD1. Looked up from germline, CDR1 is DFQATT and CDR2 is SNEGSKA (reference sequence). The CDR3 contains 13 residues. The ends lost 3 bases at V and 1 base at J; junction bases unmatched: 2. This CDR3 reads CSASRQGNTEAFF. In nucleotides, the CDR3 is TGCAGTGCTAGCCGACAGGGGAACACTGAAGCTTTCTTT.

The rearrangement joins TRBV29-1 to TRBJ1-1; D gene uncertain. The CDR3 loop spans 11 amino acids. V dropped 4 bases and J dropped 5 bases, with 8 bases sitting between them. CDR1 is SQVTM and CDR2 is ANQGSEA in the germline V gene. CDR3 in amino acids: CSVALETEAFF. The CDR3 coding sequence is TGCAGCGTTGCACTCGAAACTGAAGCTTTCTTT.

The gene calls are TRBV5-1 and TRBJ1-1, with D tentatively TRBD1 (6 bases). Per germline, CDR1 SGHRS and CDR2 YFSETQ. This CDR3 spans 14 amino acids. Trimming pared 9 bases from V and 1 base from J, leaving 16 bases between. CDR3 nucleotides: TGCGCCACCAGAGGGGGGGTGGAGAACACTGAAGCTTTCTTT. This codes for CATRGGVENTEAFF.

The genes are TRBV27 and TRBJ2-3, with D hard to call. The CDR3 length is 15 residues. The germline V gene encodes CDR1 MNHEY and CDR2 SMNVEV (reference sequence). V was cut by 8 bases and J by 3 bases, with 18 bases left in between. The CDR3 sequence is CASDNTELRTDTQYF. Written as DNA, the CDR3 is TGTGCCAGCGACAATACCGAATTAAGGACAGATACGCAGTATTTT.

This clonotype was picked up many times. This chain joins TRBV3-1 and TRBJ2-7, with no clear D. V lost 2 bases to trimming and J lost 0 bases, with 5 bases between them. The CDR3 runs 13 residues. Germline CDR1 is LGHDT and CDR2 is YNNKEL (reference sequence). For the CDR3, the DNA is TGTGCCAGCAGCCAACACCCCTCCTACGAGCAGTACTTC. Translated, it gives CASSQHPSYEQYF.

This clonotype occurred many times. The chain recombines TRBV25-1 with TRBJ1-5; D gene uncertain. The germline V and J ends were trimmed by 6 bases and 2 bases, with 5 bases remaining between them. The germline CDR1 and CDR2 sequences are MGHDK and SYGVNS. The CDR3 consists of 12 residues. The DNA for the CDR3 is TGTGCCAGCAGGGTCGGCAATCAGCCCCAGCATTTT. This gives the protein CASRVGNQPQHF. Full variable domain (outside the CDR3, taken from reference TRBV25-1 and TRBJ1-5): EADIYQTPRYLVIGTGKKITLECSQTMGHDKMYWYQQDPGMELHLIHYSYGVNSTEKGDLSSESTVSRIRTEHFPLTLESARPSHTSQYLCASRVGNQPQHFGDGTRLSIL.

At least ten counts were recorded for this clonotype. The V call is TRBV6-5, the J call TRBJ1-4, with 9 bases fitting TRBD1. The CDR3 length is 14 residues. J gave up 7 bases and V 7 bases, and 7 bases lay outside the gene matches. From germline, CDR1 is MNHEY and CDR2 SVGAGI. The CDR3 DNA sequence: TGTGCCAGCAACTTACAGGGGGCGGGTGAAAAACTGTTTTTT. Its protein product is CASNLQGAGEKLFF.

This clonotype appeared a few times. The chain recombines TRBV12-3 or TRBV12-4 with TRBJ1-5; 10 nucleotides line up with TRBD1. V was pared by 4 bases and J by 5 bases, with 5 bases of the junction left unmatched. The CDR3 spans 15 residues. The CDR3 spells CASSWGQGIYQPQHF. The CDR3, as DNA: TGTGCCAGCAGTTGGGGACAGGGGATATATCAGCCCCAGCATTTT.

There are many counts of this clonotype. The rearrangement links TRBV20-1 to TRBJ2-7; the D gene is possibly TRBD2 (5 bases). The CDR3 extends over 15 amino acids. V was cut by 6 bases and J by 3 bases, with 21 bases left in between. Germline V gene sequence: CDR1 DFQATT, CDR2 SNEGSKA (reference sequence). Written as DNA, the CDR3 is TGCAGTGCAGACATCGGGGAGAAAGATCTCTACGAGCAGTACTTC. Translated, it gives CSADIGEKDLYEQYF.

V is TRBV5-1 and J is TRBJ1-4; D unresolved. The CDR3 spans 13 residues. V dropped 4 bases and J dropped 4 bases, with 8 bases sitting between them. Germline V gene sequence: CDR1 SGHRS, CDR2 YFSETQ. The CDR3 sequence: CASSLLLNEKLFF. The CDR3 DNA reads TGCGCCAGCAGCCTTTTACTTAATGAAAAACTGTTTTTT.

This clonotype occurred many times. The chain carries TRBV7-9 and TRBJ2-2; possible D gene TRBD1, 5 bases. There are 13 residues in the CDR3. Germline lookup yields CDR1 SEHNR and CDR2 FQNEAQ (reference sequence). Trimming left V 5 bases short and J 7 bases short, with 11 bases between. CDR3 sequence reads: CASSQIGDGELFF. CDR3 nucleotides: TGTGCCAGCAGCCAAATAGGGGACGGGGAGCTGTTTTTT.

The V gene is TRBV5-1, the J gene TRBJ2-1; 9 nucleotides line up with TRBD1. CDR1 is SGHRS and CDR2 is YFSETQ in the germline V gene. With V trimmed by 2 bases and J by 7 bases, 4 bases remained unmatched. This CDR3 is 14 amino acids long. The CDR3 sequence: CASSLGTGLNEQFF. The CDR3 bases are TGCGCCAGCAGCTTAGGGACAGGGCTGAATGAGCAGTTCTTC.

This clonotype was seen ten or more times. The J gene is TRBJ1-1, the V gene TRBV4-2; 7 bases are shared with TRBD1. The V segment lost 0 bases and the J segment 5 bases; nucleotides outside the gene matches: 6. The CDR3 is 15 amino acids. Germline CDR1 reads LGHNA; CDR2 reads YNFKEQ. For the CDR3, the DNA is TGTGCCAGCAGCCAAGAGAACAGGGGCAGGACTGAAGCTTTCTTT. Residues: CASSQENRGRTEAFF.

Details on this clonotype: A much larger clone differs from this one at a single base, so this may be a read error. The chain is built from TRBV6-1 and TRBJ2-1, with D perhaps given as TRBD1 or TRBD2 (5 bases each). The CDR3 is made up of 14 amino acids. Germline CDR1 reads MNHNS; CDR2 reads SASEGT. The DNA for the CDR3 is TGTGCCAGCAGTCGAAAAAGGGGCCAATGGGAGCAGTCCTTC. Translation: CASSRKRGQWEQSF.

The chain has TRBV11-2 and TRBJ2-1; 8 bases are a match to TRBD2. Losses at the gene ends were 3 bases for V and 6 bases for J; bases not matched to a gene: 7. The CDR3 covers 15 residues. Per the germline V gene, CDR1 is SGHAT and CDR2 is FQNNGV. Written as DNA, the CDR3 is TGTGCCAGCAGCTTTTTTGGCGGGGGGTTCAATGAGCAGTTCTTC. The encoded protein is CASSFFGGGFNEQFF.

This clonotype was observed many times. The chain couples TRBV7-9 to TRBJ1-4; D gene unclear. V was cut by 6 bases and J by 7 bases, with 15 bases left in between. Germline V lookup: CDR1 SEHNR, CDR2 FQNEAQ (reference sequence). The CDR3 covers 14 residues. The CDR3 region has the DNA TGTGCCAGCAGTCGCGATAATAGGGCTGAAAAACTGTTTTTT. Translated, it gives CASSRDNRAEKLFF. Combining the CDR3 with reference TRBV7-9 and TRBJ1-4 gives the whole variable domain DTGVSQNPRHKITKRGQNVTFRCDPISEHNRLYWYRQTLGQGPEFLTYFQNEAQLEKSRLLSDRFSAERPKGSFSTLEIQRTEQGDSAMYLCASSRDNRAEKLFFGSGTQLSVL.